These 30 T cell receptor beta chains came from one sample sequenced in a study of prognosis after radiotherapy for stage I lung cancer. Two-round multiplex PCR amplified TCR beta CDR3 from genomic DNA. First-round PCR employed TRBV- and TRBJ-specific primers for each gene. MiXCR, applied by TCRdb to the multiplex PCR reads, yields one record per CDR3 protein. The sample lists about 35,000 distinct CDR3 sequences, 30% to 35% occurring once. This sample comprised PBMCs, obtained before or after stereotactic body radiation therapy (not recorded which). Receptors originate from a donor aged 50 or older with non-small cell lung cancer.

There are many counts of this clonotype. The chain employs TRBV4-2 and TRBJ2-2; no clear D. Germline assignment: CDR1 LGHNA and CDR2 YNFKEQ. This CDR3 has 15 amino acids. With 2 bases removed from V and 4 bases from J, the gap between germline ends came to 11 bases. The CDR3 DNA reads TGTGCCAGCAGCCAATCCAGATTCGGCACCGGGGAGCTGTTTTTT. This sequence encodes CASSQSRFGTGELFF.

The CDR3, as DNA: TGTGCCAGCAGCCCCGGACAGGGATCATATACGCAGTATTTT. This sequence encodes CASSPGQGSYTQYF. The chain employs TRBV11-1 and TRBJ2-3; 8 positions match TRBD1. V gave up 5 bases and J gave up 7 bases; unmatched junction bases: 8. This CDR3 contains 14 residues. Germline values: CDR1 SGHAT, CDR2 FQDESV (reference sequence).

The rearrangement uses TRBV6-2 or TRBV6-3 and TRBJ2-1; no clear D. The CDR3 loop spans 12 amino acids. Trimming left V 2 bases short and J 9 bases short, with 8 bases between. Germline-derived CDR1 and CDR2 are MNHEY and SVGEGT. The CDR3 is CASSYGATEQFF. In DNA form, the CDR3 reads TGTGCCAGCAGTTACGGAGCAACTGAGCAGTTCTTC.

The V gene is TRBV12-3 or TRBV12-4, the J gene TRBJ1-5; D gene unclear. The CDR3 totals 14 residues. V was pared by 6 bases and J by 9 bases, with 18 bases between. The CDR3 spells CASSGPGQRSPQHF. CDR3 coding DNA: TGTGCCAGCAGCGGCCCGGGTCAACGATCGCCCCAGCATTTT.

This clonotype was picked up many times. The rearrangement joins TRBV19 to TRBJ2-7; the D gene is possibly TRBD2 (7 bases). This CDR3 has 13 amino acids. V was clipped by 8 bases and J by 5 bases, with 16 bases between them. CDR1 and CDR2 from the germline V gene are LNHDA and SQIVND (reference sequence). The CDR3 DNA reads TGTGCCAGTGGAAGGGGGACTATCGACGAGCAGTACTTC. Protein product: CASGRGTIDEQYF.

This clonotype was seen a few times. Just one base apart from a much larger clone, this may be a read error. The chain employs TRBV11-3 and TRBJ1-1; weak D call: TRBD1 (5 bases). Trimming removed 0 bases at V and 6 bases at J, with 14 bases between. Germline CDR1 reads SGHNT; CDR2 reads YENEEA. This CDR3 is built from 15 residues. The CDR3 is CASSLDGTTGSEAFF. CDR3 bases: TGTGCCAGCAGCTTAGATGGGACCACGGGGTCTGAAGCTTTCTTT. Full variable domain (rest looked up from reference TRBV11-3 and TRBJ1-1): EAGVVQSPRYKIIEKKQPVAFWCNPISGHNTLYWYLQNLGQGPELLIRYENEEAVDDSQLPKDRFSAERLKGVDSTLKIQPAELGDSAVYLCASSLDGTTGSEAFFGQGTRLTVV.

This chain connects TRBV29-1 to TRBJ2-7, with D perhaps matching TRBD1 or TRBD2 (5 bases each). Between the trimmed V and J ends, which lost 7 bases and 3 bases, there was a span of 10 bases. CDR1 is SQVTM and CDR2 is ANQGSEA in the germline V gene. The CDR3 is 11 amino acids. The CDR3 region has the DNA TGCAGCGCCGGTGGGGGCTACGAGCAGTACTTC. Translating it yields CSAGGGYEQYF.

This clonotype was observed many times. The rearrangement uses TRBV7-9 and TRBJ2-6; 8 nucleotides agree with TRBD2. Germline-derived CDR1 and CDR2 are SEHNR and FQNEAQ (reference sequence). The CDR3 has 15 amino acids. The junction had 3 bases not matched to a gene; V was cut back by 5 bases and J by 3 bases. The CDR3 is CASSPGRVGANVLTF. CDR3 nucleotides: TGTGCCAGCAGCCCCGGGAGGGTTGGGGCCAACGTCCTGACTTTC.

This clonotype was observed at least ten times. This chain joins TRBV6-9 and TRBJ2-5, with 9 bases matching TRBD2. CDR1 and CDR2 (germline): MNHGY, SVAAGI. Unmatched junction bases numbered 10, after V lost 4 bases and J lost 4 bases. This CDR3 has 16 amino acids. The CDR3 DNA reads as TGTGCCAGCAGTTGGGAGATAGCGGGAGAGGGAGAGACCCAGTACTTC. Protein: CASSWEIAGEGETQYF.

The table lists this clonotype with many counts. The chain joins TRBV5-1 to TRBJ2-7, with D unclear. Per the germline V gene, CDR1 is SGHRS and CDR2 is YFSETQ. Trimming pared 2 bases from V and 6 bases from J, leaving 15 bases between. The CDR3 runs 14 residues. CDR3 nucleotides: TGCGCCAGCAGCTTTGAATCTGTGTCGGTCGAGCAGTACTTC. It encodes CASSFESVSVEQYF.

Turning to this clonotype: This likely traces to a read error, being one base from a far larger clone. The gene calls are TRBV6-8 and TRBJ2-3; 7 bases align to TRBD2. CDR1 is MNHGY, CDR2 SAAAGT, per germline. The CDR3 runs to 14 residues. The CDR3 region is CASSWGGPTDRQYF. CDR3 nucleotide sequence: TGTGCCAGCAGTTGGGGGGGTCCCACAGATAGGCAGTATTTT.

Concerning this clonotype: A far more abundant clone sits one base away, making this likely a read error. The chain joins TRBV6-1 to TRBJ2-6; TRBD1 might be the D (5 bases). The germline V and J ends were trimmed by 3 bases and 0 bases, with 15 bases remaining between them. Germline CDR1 is MNHNS and CDR2 is SASEGT. The CDR3 is 18 amino acids. The CDR3 here is CASSDSGQCISGANVLTF. CDR3 sequence (DNA): TGTGCCAGCAGTGACTCAGGGCAGTGCATCTCTGGGGCCAACGTCCTGACTTTC.

In its sample, this clonotype was seen once. A much larger clone lies a single base off, so this may be a read error. This chain uses TRBV29-1 with TRBJ1-1; 9 bases match TRBD1. Unmatched junction bases numbered 9, after V lost 5 bases and J lost 5 bases. The CDR3 spans 14 residues. CDR1 is SQVTM, CDR2 ANQGSEA, per germline. The CDR3 loop is CSVYWTGEGTEAFF. The CDR3 DNA is TGCAGCGTTTACTGGACAGGGGAGGGGACTGAAGCTTTCTTT.

This clonotype was found many times. The rearrangement joins TRBV5-5 to TRBJ1-5; possible D gene TRBD1, 6 bases. Germline V CDR1 and CDR2: SGHKS, YYEKEE (reference sequence). V lost 5 bases and J 5 bases, leaving 14 bases between the germline ends. The CDR3 runs to 14 residues. CDR3 sequence reads: CASSSDRLHQPQHF. The DNA of the CDR3 is TGTGCCAGCAGTTCCGACAGGCTTCATCAGCCCCAGCATTTT.

This clonotype has at least ten counts. The V and J genes are TRBV3-1 and TRBJ1-1, with D uncertain. Deletions cut 2 bases from V and 0 bases from J, with 4 bases between. The CDR3 totals 13 residues. Germline assignment: CDR1 LGHDT and CDR2 YNNKEL (reference sequence). The DNA of the CDR3 is TGTGCCAGCAGCCAAAACATGAACACTGAAGCTTTCTTT. Translating it yields CASSQNMNTEAFF.

This clonotype was seen repeatedly, ten times or more. The V gene is TRBV29-1, the J gene TRBJ1-3, with 7 bases that match TRBD1. The CDR3 has 15 residues. CDR1 and CDR2 from the germline V gene are SQVTM and ANQGSEA. The trim removed 7 bases at V and 4 bases at J, leaving 13 bases unmatched. DNA of the CDR3: TGCAGCGCATATTCAGGGGGGGCGTCCGGAAACACCATATATTTT. Its translation is CSAYSGGASGNTIYF.

This clonotype was counted once. This may come from a read error, since a much larger clone is one base off. V is TRBV29-1 and J is TRBJ1-1, with D possibly matching TRBD1 (6 bases). The V gene's germline CDR1 is SQVTM and CDR2 ANQGSEA. Trimming pared 8 bases from V and 3 bases from J, leaving 16 bases between. This CDR3 has 13 amino acids. CDR3 nucleotide sequence: TGCAGCTTGCAACAGGGAACGGACACTGAAGCTTTCTTT. Its translation is CSLQQGTDTEAFF. The full variable domain, in which reference TRBV29-1 and TRBJ1-1 provide the parts outside the CDR3, is SAVISQKPSRDICQRGTSLTIQCQVDSQVTMMFWYRQQPGQSLTLIATANQGSEATYESGFVIDKFPISRPNLTFSTLTVSNMSPEDSSIYLCSLQQGTDTEAFFGQGTRLTVV.

This clonotype came up many times. The chain uses TRBV27 and TRBJ2-7, with D perhaps matching TRBD1 (6 bases). Germline lookup yields CDR1 MNHEY and CDR2 SMNVEV (reference sequence). The V end lost 4 bases, the J end lost 3 bases, and 7 bases lay between the germline ends. This CDR3 region has 12 residues. The CDR3 region has the DNA TGTGCCAGCAGTTCGACAGGCTACGAGCAGTACTTC. Its protein product is CASSSTGYEQYF.

This clonotype has more than one count but fewer than ten. V gene TRBV6-1 combines with J gene TRBJ1-1; 11 bases map to TRBD1. This CDR3 is built from 15 residues. Germline CDR1 and CDR2: MNHNS and SASEGT. V lost 5 bases and J lost 1; bases outside the gene matches: 3. CDR3 DNA sequence: TGTGCCAGCAGTCCAGGACAGGGGGCGAACACTGAAGCTTTCTTT. Protein sequence: CASSPGQGANTEAFF.

The chain employs TRBV28 and TRBJ2-7; a weak D match, TRBD2 (5 bases). Trimming left V 4 bases short and J 13 bases short, with 20 bases between. Germline-derived CDR1 and CDR2 are MDHEN and SYDVKM. The CDR3 covers 13 residues. CDR3 loop: CASSSSGAYDHYF. In DNA form, the CDR3 reads TGTGCCAGCAGTTCCAGCGGAGCCTACGACCATTACTTC.

This clonotype has at least ten counts. The chain recombines TRBV20-1 with TRBJ2-3, with 9 bases fitting TRBD2. From germline, CDR1 is DFQATT and CDR2 SNEGSKA (reference sequence). This CDR3 contains 16 residues. V dropped 0 bases and J dropped 6; count of bases not matched to a gene: 10. CDR3 sequence: CSARDFFAGGGDTQYF. CDR3 nucleotides: TGCAGTGCTAGAGACTTCTTCGCGGGAGGGGGGGATACGCAGTATTTT.

The genes are TRBV6-2 or TRBV6-3 and TRBJ1-4; perhaps TRBD1 as D (6 bases). CDR1 MNHEY and CDR2 SVGEGT come from the germline V gene. The CDR3 is 14 residues long. V was clipped by 6 bases and J by 8 bases, with 16 bases between them. The CDR3 nucleotides read TGTGCCAGCAGGTCCCAGGGTACAGGGGAAAAACTGTTTTTT. This codes for CASRSQGTGEKLFF.

In the case of this clonotype: This may be a read error, as it is one base from a much larger clone. The chain couples TRBV4-1 to TRBJ1-6; TRBD1 agrees at 10 bases. CDR1 MGHRA and CDR2 YSYEKL come from the germline V gene. The CDR3 consists of 16 residues. This CDR3 reads CASRQDRGTGDSPLHF. CDR3 nucleotide sequence: TGCGCCAGCAGACAAGATAGGGGGACAGGGGATTCACCCCTCCACTTT.

This clonotype was detected many times. This chain links TRBV12-3 or TRBV12-4 with TRBJ2-5, with 9 nucleotides matching TRBD1. This CDR3 is 16 amino acids long. Trimming at V came to 3 bases and at J to 5 bases, leaving 10 bases not matched to a gene. In nucleotides, the CDR3 is TGTGCCAGCAGTTTTTCTGGACAGGGGCGAGGGGAGACCCAGTACTTC. Translating it yields CASSFSGQGRGETQYF.

In regard to this clonotype: One end of the junction is discordant with germline, which a read error may explain. The chain combines TRBV11-3 with TRBJ2-7, with 7 bases aligning to TRBD1. The CDR3 sequence is 13 residues long. Per germline, CDR1 SGHNT and CDR2 YENEEA. This CDR3 reads CASSQDRVGDQYF. CDR3 coding DNA: TGTGCTAGCAGCCAAGACAGGGTAGGCGATCAGTACTTC.

About this clonotype itself: The likely explanation is a read error, given a far larger clone one base away. This chain uses TRBV6-5 with TRBJ2-7; D gene uncertain. The CDR3 is 14 residues long. Germline lookup yields CDR1 MNHEY and CDR2 SVGAGI. The V and J ends lost 6 bases and 2 bases respectively, with 14 bases between them. The CDR3 protein is CASSSHQAAYEQYF. CDR3 DNA sequence: TGTGCCAGCAGCTCTCACCAAGCCGCCTACGAGCAGTACTTC.

At least ten counts were recorded for this clonotype. The chain combines TRBV28 with TRBJ2-7, with D perhaps given as TRBD1 or TRBD2 (6 bases each). V shed 6 bases and J shed 6 bases, with 15 bases lying between them. CDR1 MDHEN and CDR2 SYDVKM come from the germline V gene. The CDR3 contains 13 residues. The CDR3 nucleotides are TGTGCCAGCAGGCTGGGGGGCCAGGGCGAGCAGTACTTC. It yields the protein CASRLGGQGEQYF.

This clonotype was recorded at least ten times. This chain links TRBV13 with TRBJ1-3, with TRBD1 as a possible D gene (5 bases). Germline assignment: CDR1 PRHDT and CDR2 FYEKMQ (reference sequence). The CDR3 spans 17 residues. The V end was cut by 6 bases, the J end by 3 bases, with 21 bases between. The CDR3 region has the DNA TGTGCCAGCAGACCAATACCGGGGGGGAACCATGGAAACACCATATATTTT. Its translation: CASRPIPGGNHGNTIYF.

The CDR3 region is CASSPLRGQETQYF. CDR3 nucleotide sequence: TGTGCCAGCAGCCCTCTGAGAGGACAAGAGACCCAGTACTTC. This chain joins TRBV7-6 and TRBJ2-5, with D uncertain. This CDR3 has 14 amino acids. Trimming removed 5 bases from V and 2 bases from J, with 12 bases in between. Germline V CDR1 and CDR2: SGHVS, FNYEAQ.

This chain joins TRBV6-1 and TRBJ2-1; 11 bases are shared with TRBD2. Germline V lookup: CDR1 MNHNS, CDR2 SASEGT. The V and J ends lost 5 bases and 6 bases, in that order; junction bases with no gene match: 18. CDR3 length: 19 amino acids. The CDR3 loop is CASSLTRTSGHRPLNEQFF. The CDR3 DNA sequence: TGTGCCAGCAGTCTCACTCGGACTAGCGGGCATCGACCCCTCAATGAGCAGTTCTTC.